This T cell receptor (beta chain) was observed in a study of blood T cell repertoires in COVID-19. Study information: Collection of acute and convalescent COVID-19 samples took place in the United States, Italy and Spain. PBMCs, B-cell-depleted T cells, or T cells provided the cDNA or gDNA that made up the material.

Trimming took 12 bases from V and 4 from J, leaving 12 bases between them. Per the germline V gene, CDR1 is KGHDR and CDR2 is SFDVKD. This CDR3 is built from 13 residues. Methods used by the authors: Amplification from reference gene primers served as the basis for estimated nucleated cell counts. Profiled with immunoSEQ multiplex PCR; TCRdb holds only in-frame clones, not every one. From that table come the V and J calls and clone size; the DNA was used to work out D and trimming. The sample has 150,000 to 200,000 clones; about 81% are singletons. The clonotype comes from a woman in her 70s with acute or convalescent COVID-19. The genes are TRBV24-1 and TRBJ2-6; no definite D call. Sequenced material: peripheral blood. CDR3 residues: CAAAGSGANVLTF. Written as DNA, the CDR3 is TGTGCCGCTGCCGGTTCCGGGGCCAACGTCCTGACTTTC.